One and the same sample provided the 22 T cell receptor beta chains below, sequenced in a study of T cells in narcolepsy. Measured with immunoSEQ multiplex PCR; TCRdb has only the in-frame clones, and not every one. Of fewer than 35,000 clones listed, about four fifths are singletons. Sample: CD45RA- memory CD4+ T cells from PBMCs. Every receptor here comes from a human donor with narcolepsy.

This sequence joins TRBV7-3 and TRBJ2-3, with D possibly called TRBD1 or TRBD2 (6 bases each). The CDR3 extends over 16 amino acids. From germline, CDR1 is SGHTA and CDR2 FQGTGA. V lost 1 base to trimming and J lost 0 bases, with 11 bases between them. Written as DNA, the CDR3 is TGTGCCAGCAGCTTAATAGGCGGGACAAGCACAGATACGCAGTATTTT. Its protein product is CASSLIGGTSTDTQYF.

The chain has TRBV6-6 and TRBJ1-6; 9 bases agree with TRBD1. CDR1 is MNHNY, CDR2 SVGAGI, per germline (reference sequence). V gave up 7 bases and J gave up 7 bases; unmatched junction bases: 11. This CDR3 spans 16 amino acids. This chain's CDR3 is CASTPGQGSSNSPLHF. Here the CDR3 DNA reads TGTGCCAGCACCCCGGGACAGGGATCTTCGAATTCACCCCTCCACTTT.

This clone is a singleton in its sample. The same CDR3 is also encoded by other DNA sequences in this sample. The rearrangement joins TRBV27 to TRBJ2-2; TRBD2 aligns across 10 bases. V was clipped by 4 bases and J by 7 bases; unmatched bases: 9. This CDR3 region has 16 residues. The germline V gene encodes CDR1 MNHEY and CDR2 SMNVEV (reference sequence). CDR3 DNA: TGTGCCAGCAGTTCGGTGAGACTAGCGGGTGGCGGGGAGCTGTTTTTT. Translated, it gives CASSSVRLAGGGELFF.

The genes are TRBV6-5 and TRBJ2-6; D ambiguous. V was clipped by 0 bases and J by 0 bases, with 6 bases between them. The CDR3 runs to 16 residues. Germline V gene lookup returns CDR1 MNHEY and CDR2 SVGAGI. DNA for the CDR3: TGTGCCAGCAGTTACTCTGGGATCTCTGGGGCCAACGTCCTGACTTTC. Amino acids: CASSYSGISGANVLTF.

The gene calls are TRBV5-4 and TRBJ1-3; no clear D gene. Germline V CDR1 and CDR2: SGHNT, YYREEE (reference sequence). Trimming left V 4 bases short and J 0 bases short, with 11 bases between. There are 15 residues in the CDR3. This CDR3 reads CASSRWGDSGNTIYF. The CDR3 region has the DNA TGTGCCAGCAGCCGTTGGGGAGACTCTGGAAACACCATATATTTT.

On this clone itself: The same CDR3 is also encoded by other DNA sequences in this sample. This sequence joins TRBV7-2 and TRBJ2-1; D gene unclear. Trimming shortened V by 4 bases and J by 6 bases, and 10 bases separated the two germline ends. Germline CDR1 SGHTA, CDR2 FQGNSA. The CDR3 is 13 amino acids. The chain's CDR3 is CASSSQPGNEQFF. The CDR3 nucleotides read TGTGCCAGCAGCTCCCAGCCCGGCAATGAGCAGTTCTTC.

This chain joins TRBV19 and TRBJ1-1; D remains unclear. Germline CDR1 is LNHDA and CDR2 is SQIVND (reference sequence). This CDR3 spans 12 amino acids. V shed 0 bases and J shed 5 bases, with 4 bases lying between them. In DNA, the CDR3 is TGTGCCAGTAGTATAGAGACAACTGAAGCTTTCTTT. The encoded protein is CASSIETTEAFF.

This clone was recorded once. This chain joins TRBV9 and TRBJ2-1; 9 bases are a match to TRBD2. V lost 0 bases and J lost 4; bases outside the gene matches: 2. Germline assignment: CDR1 SGDLS and CDR2 YYNGEE. This CDR3 has 15 amino acids. The CDR3 nucleotides are TGTGCCAGCAGCGTAGGCGGGGGGGAGTACAATGAGCAGTTCTTC. Translation: CASSVGGGEYNEQFF.

This clone was recorded a few times. The V gene is TRBV5-4, the J gene TRBJ2-5; D might be TRBD2 (8 bases). The V end was cut by 1 base, the J end by 1 base, with 17 bases between. Germline CDR1 and CDR2: SGHNT and YYREEE (reference sequence). This CDR3 spans 17 amino acids. The CDR3 DNA follows: TGTGCCAGCAGCTTGCGGGGGGGACAGACGCTCCAAGAGACCCAGTACTTC. This sequence encodes CASSLRGGQTLQETQYF.

The chain joins TRBV27 to TRBJ1-6; the D is unclear. Deletions cut 4 bases from V and 6 bases from J, with 13 bases between. CDR1 MNHEY and CDR2 SMNVEV come from the germline V gene (reference sequence). The CDR3 totals 15 residues. The DNA for the CDR3 is TGTGCCAGCAGTTCAAACGGTTCGGGTAATTCACCCCTCCACTTT. Translation gives CASSSNGSGNSPLHF.

J is TRBJ1-4 and V is TRBV5-6, with D possibly matching TRBD1 (6 bases). The CDR3 consists of 14 residues. With 4 bases removed from V and 7 bases from J, the gap between germline ends came to 14 bases. Germline loops: CDR1 SGHDT, CDR2 YYEEEE. The CDR3 loop is CASSPRGPSEKLFF. In nucleotides, the CDR3 is TGTGCCAGCAGCCCACGGGGGCCGAGTGAAAAACTGTTTTTT.

This clone occurred once. J is TRBJ2-1 and V is TRBV11-2, with 7 bases identical to TRBD2. V lost 4 bases, J lost 13 bases, and 7 bases stayed unmatched. The CDR3 contains 12 residues. CDR1 SGHAT and CDR2 FQNNGV come from the germline V gene. The CDR3 nucleotides read TGTGCCAGCAGCTCGGGGGGATGGCTTCAGTTCTTC. Amino acid sequence: CASSSGGWLQFF.

The table lists this clone with a count of one. The V call is TRBV18, the J call TRBJ2-5; D is unclear. The DNA end favors TRBJ2-7, so the J call may be wrong. This CDR3 is 12 amino acids long. The germline gives CDR1 KGHSH, CDR2 LQKENI. CDR3 residues: CASSSSDYEQYF. CDR3 bases: TGTGCCAGCTCATCCTCGGATTACGAGCAGTACTTC.

This rearrangement joins TRBV18 to TRBJ2-2; D possibly corresponds to TRBD1 (6 bases). Germline CDR1 is KGHSH and CDR2 is LQKENI. The CDR3 spans 15 residues. The V end lost 6 bases, the J end lost 0 bases, and 11 bases lay between the germline ends. The CDR3 sequence is CASSRQETNTGELFF. The CDR3, as DNA: TGTGCCAGCTCTCGACAGGAAACGAACACCGGGGAGCTGTTTTTT. Combining the CDR3 with reference TRBV18 and TRBJ2-2 gives the whole variable domain NAGVMQNPRHLVRRRGQEARLRCSPMKGHSHVYWYRQLPEEGLKFMVYLQKENIIDESGMPKERFSAEFPKEGPSILRIQQVVRGDSAAYFCASSRQETNTGELFFGEGSRLTVL.

The chain links TRBV9 to TRBJ1-2; TRBD1 aligns across 9 bases. V trimming: 3 bases; J trimming: 2 bases; junction bases outside the gene matches: 5. The CDR3 spans 15 residues. Germline V lookup: CDR1 SGDLS, CDR2 YYNGEE. CDR3 in amino acids: CASSAQDRGNYGYTF. The CDR3 coding sequence is TGTGCCAGCAGCGCGCAGGACAGGGGCAACTATGGCTACACCTTC.

J is TRBJ2-7 and V is TRBV7-5; the table's D call of TRBD2 was not tested on the DNA. TRBV7-5 is labeled a pseudogene. The CDR3 is made up of 15 amino acids. The CDR3 DNA reads as TGTGGCAGAAGCTTGGAGGGTGGGGGGTCCTACGAGCAGTACTTC. The encoded protein is CGRSLEGGGSYEQYF.

The chain employs TRBV5-1 and TRBJ2-3; TRBD2 aligns across 11 bases. J lost 5 bases, V lost 3 bases, and 2 bases had no gene match. The CDR3 totals 14 residues. Per germline, CDR1 SGHRS and CDR2 YFSETQ. For the CDR3, the DNA is TGCGCCAGCAGCTACGGGACTAGCGGAGATACGCAGTATTTT. Encoded protein: CASSYGTSGDTQYF.

The J gene is TRBJ2-7, the V gene TRBV11-2; D possibly matches TRBD1 or TRBD2 (5 bases each). CDR1 is SGHAT and CDR2 is FQNNGV in the germline V gene. The CDR3 has 16 amino acids. The V and J ends lost 1 base and 5 bases respectively, with 18 bases between them. In DNA, the CDR3 is TGTGCCAGCAGCTTAGTATTTTTGAGGGGTCCCAACGAGCAGTACTTC. Protein: CASSLVFLRGPNEQYF.

This clone was seen once. V gene TRBV11-3 combines with J gene TRBJ2-7; D is uncertain. Germline V lookup: CDR1 SGHNT, CDR2 YENEEA. The V end lost 3 bases, the J end lost 1 base, and 10 bases lay between the germline ends. This CDR3 contains 14 residues. The CDR3 DNA sequence: TGTGCCAGCAGCTTGCACGGTGGATCCTACGAGCAGTACTTC. It specifies CASSLHGGSYEQYF.

This chain uses TRBV25-1 with TRBJ1-1; tentative D call: TRBD1 (5 bases). Between the trimmed V and J ends, which lost 6 bases and 7 bases, there was a span of 15 bases. Germline V gene data show CDR1 as MGHDK and CDR2 as SYGVNS. The CDR3 length is 13 residues. CDR3 sequence reads: CASRREGANEAFF. In nucleotides, the CDR3 is TGTGCCAGCAGGAGGGAAGGGGCGAATGAAGCTTTCTTT. Full variable domain (missing parts from reference TRBV25-1 and TRBJ1-1): EADIYQTPRYLVIGTGKKITLECSQTMGHDKMYWYQQDPGMELHLIHYSYGVNSTEKGDLSSESTVSRIRTEHFPLTLESARPSHTSQYLCASRREGANEAFFGQGTRLTVV.

This clone was recorded only once. The chain links TRBV18 to TRBJ2-1, with TRBD2 matching 8 bases. CDR3 length equals 14 residues. V dropped 5 bases and J dropped 2; count of bases not matched to a gene: 2. Germline V gene sequence: CDR1 KGHSH, CDR2 LQKENI. CDR3 nucleotide sequence: TGTGCCAGCTCAGGCGGGGGGACCTACAATGAGCAGTTCTTC. This encodes CASSGGGTYNEQFF.

The CDR3 loop reads CASSLIRTDTQYF. In DNA, the CDR3 is TGTGCCAGCAGCTTAATCAGAACAGATACGCAGTATTTT. The chain recombines TRBV7-2 with TRBJ2-3; D uncertain. Germline V gives CDR1 SGHTA, CDR2 FQGNSA. CDR3 size: 13 residues. Trimming left V 2 bases short and J 3 bases short, with 6 bases between. The entire variable domain, with the rest obtained from reference TRBV7-2 and TRBJ2-3, is as follows: GAGVSQSPSNKVTEKGKDVELRCDPISGHTALYWYRQSLGQGLEFLIYFQGNSAPDKSGLPSDRFSAERTGGSVSTLTIQRTQQEDSAVYLCASSLIRTDTQYFGPGTRLTVL.